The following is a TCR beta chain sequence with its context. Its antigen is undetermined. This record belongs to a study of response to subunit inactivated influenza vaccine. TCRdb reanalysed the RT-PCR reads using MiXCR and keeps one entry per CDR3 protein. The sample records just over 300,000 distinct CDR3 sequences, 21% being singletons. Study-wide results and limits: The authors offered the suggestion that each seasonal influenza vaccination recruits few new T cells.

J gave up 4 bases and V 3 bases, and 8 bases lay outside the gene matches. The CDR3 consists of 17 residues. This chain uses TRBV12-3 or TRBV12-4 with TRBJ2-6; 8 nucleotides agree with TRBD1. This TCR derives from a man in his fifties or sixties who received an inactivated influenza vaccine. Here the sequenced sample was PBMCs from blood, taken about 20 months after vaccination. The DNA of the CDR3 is TGTGCCAGCAGTTTCCCCACTCAGGGGGCCGGGGCCAACGTCCTGACTTTC. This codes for CASSFPTQGAGANVLTF.